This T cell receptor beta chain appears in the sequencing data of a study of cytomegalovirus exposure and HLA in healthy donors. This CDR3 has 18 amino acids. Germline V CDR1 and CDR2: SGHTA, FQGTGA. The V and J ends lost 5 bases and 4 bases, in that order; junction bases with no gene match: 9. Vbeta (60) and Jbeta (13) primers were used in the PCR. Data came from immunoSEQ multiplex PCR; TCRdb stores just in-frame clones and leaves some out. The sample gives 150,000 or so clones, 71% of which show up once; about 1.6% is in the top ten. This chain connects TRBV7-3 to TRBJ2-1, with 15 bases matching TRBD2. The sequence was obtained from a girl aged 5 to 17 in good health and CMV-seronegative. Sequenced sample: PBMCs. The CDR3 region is CASSTGLAGGSAYNEQFF. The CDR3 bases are TGTGCCAGCAGCACTGGACTAGCGGGGGGGTCGGCATACAATGAGCAGTTCTTC.